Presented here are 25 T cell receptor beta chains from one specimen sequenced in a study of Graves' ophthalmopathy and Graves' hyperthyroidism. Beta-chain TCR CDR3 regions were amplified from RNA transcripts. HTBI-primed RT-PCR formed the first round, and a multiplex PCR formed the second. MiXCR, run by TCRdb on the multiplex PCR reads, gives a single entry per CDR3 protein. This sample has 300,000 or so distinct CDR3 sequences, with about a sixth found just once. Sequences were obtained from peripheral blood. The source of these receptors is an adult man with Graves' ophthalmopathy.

CDR3 loop: CASTRLRGQETQYF. The CDR3 DNA sequence: TGTGCCAGCACTAGGCTCCGCGGGCAAGAGACCCAGTACTTC. The chain couples TRBV7-3 to TRBJ2-5; a weak D match, TRBD2 (5 bases). Deletions cut 7 bases from V and 2 bases from J, with 14 bases between. This CDR3 has 14 amino acids. Germline CDR1 is SGHTA and CDR2 is FQGTGA.

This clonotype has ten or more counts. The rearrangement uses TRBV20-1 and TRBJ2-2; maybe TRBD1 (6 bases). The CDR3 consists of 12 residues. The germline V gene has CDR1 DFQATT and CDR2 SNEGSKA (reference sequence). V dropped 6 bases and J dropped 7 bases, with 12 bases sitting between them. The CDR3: CSAPRGGGELFF. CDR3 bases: TGCAGTGCCCCAAGAGGGGGCGGGGAGCTGTTTTTT.

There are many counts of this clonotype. CDR3 in amino acids: CASSLGSGGEIQETQYF. Here the CDR3 DNA reads TGTGCCAGCAGTTTGGGTAGCGGGGGAGAAATTCAAGAGACCCAGTACTTC. The chain couples TRBV27 to TRBJ2-5; 9 positions agree with TRBD2. Per germline, CDR1 MNHEY and CDR2 SMNVEV (reference sequence). The CDR3 runs 17 residues. V was pared by 3 bases and J by 2 bases, with 10 bases of the junction left unmatched.

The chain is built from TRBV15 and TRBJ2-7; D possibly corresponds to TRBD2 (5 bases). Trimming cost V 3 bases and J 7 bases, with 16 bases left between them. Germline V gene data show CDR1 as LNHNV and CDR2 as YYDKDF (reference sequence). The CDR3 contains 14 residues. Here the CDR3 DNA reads TGTGCCACCAGCAGTCTTTATTCGAAGCGGGAGCAGTACTTC. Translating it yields CATSSLYSKREQYF.

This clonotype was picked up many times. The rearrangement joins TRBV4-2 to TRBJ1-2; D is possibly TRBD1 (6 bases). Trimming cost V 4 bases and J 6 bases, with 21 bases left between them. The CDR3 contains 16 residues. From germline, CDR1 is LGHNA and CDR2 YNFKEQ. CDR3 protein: CASSRGATQTGDGYTF. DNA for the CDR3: TGTGCCAGCAGCCGGGGCGCAACCCAGACAGGAGATGGCTACACCTTC.

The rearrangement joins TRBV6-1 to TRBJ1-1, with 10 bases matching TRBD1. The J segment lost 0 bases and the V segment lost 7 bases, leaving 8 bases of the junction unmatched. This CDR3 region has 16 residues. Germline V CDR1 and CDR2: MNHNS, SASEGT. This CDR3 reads CASKRDRGAVNTEAFF. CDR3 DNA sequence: TGTGCCAGCAAGCGGGACAGGGGAGCGGTGAACACTGAAGCTTTCTTT.

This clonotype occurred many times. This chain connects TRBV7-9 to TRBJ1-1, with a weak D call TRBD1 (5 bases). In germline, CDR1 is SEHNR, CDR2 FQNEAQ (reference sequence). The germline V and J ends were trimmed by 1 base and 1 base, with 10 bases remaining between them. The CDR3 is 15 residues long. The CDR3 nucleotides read TGTGCCAGCAGCTTAGTGCGGGGGGGGAACACTGAAGCTTTCTTT. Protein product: CASSLVRGGNTEAFF. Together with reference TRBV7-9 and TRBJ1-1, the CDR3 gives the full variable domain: DTGVSQNPRHKITKRGQNVTFRCDPISEHNRLYWYRQTLGQGPEFLTYFQNEAQLEKSRLLSDRFSAERPKGSFSTLEIQRTEQGDSAMYLCASSLVRGGNTEAFFGQGTRLTVV.

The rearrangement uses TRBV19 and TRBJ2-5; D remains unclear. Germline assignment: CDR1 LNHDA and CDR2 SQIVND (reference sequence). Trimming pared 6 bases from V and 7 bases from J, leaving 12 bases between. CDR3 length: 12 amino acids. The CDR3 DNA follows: TGTGCCAGTAGGTCCGCAGTCGGGACCCAGTACTTC. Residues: CASRSAVGTQYF. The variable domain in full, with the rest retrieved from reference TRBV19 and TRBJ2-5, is DGGITQSPKYLFRKEGQNVTLSCEQNLNHDAMYWYRQDPGQGLRLIYYSQIVNDFQKGDIAEGYSVSREKKESFPLTVTSAQKNPTAFYLCASRSAVGTQYFGPGTRLLVL.

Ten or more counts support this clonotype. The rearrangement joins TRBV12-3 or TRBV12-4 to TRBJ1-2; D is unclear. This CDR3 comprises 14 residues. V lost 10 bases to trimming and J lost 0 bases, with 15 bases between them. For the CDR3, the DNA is TGTGCCATCCAATCCGCTGAAGCTAACTATGGCTACACCTTC. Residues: CAIQSAEANYGYTF.

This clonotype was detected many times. The chain's CDR3 is CASSLNRAWGYTF. The CDR3 DNA reads as TGTGCCAGCAGTTTAAACAGGGCTTGGGGCTACACCTTC. The rearrangement links TRBV28 to TRBJ1-2, with TRBD1 as a possible D gene (6 bases). The CDR3 has 13 amino acids. CDR1 is MDHEN and CDR2 is SYDVKM in the germline V gene. Deletions cut 2 bases from V and 8 bases from J, with 12 bases between.

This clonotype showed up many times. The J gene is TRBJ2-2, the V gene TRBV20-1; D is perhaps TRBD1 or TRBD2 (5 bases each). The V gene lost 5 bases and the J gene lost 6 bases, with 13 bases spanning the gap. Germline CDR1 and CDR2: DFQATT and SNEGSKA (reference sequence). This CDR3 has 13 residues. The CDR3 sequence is CSAGTPVAGELFF. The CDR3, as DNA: TGCAGTGCTGGGACCCCGGTAGCCGGGGAGCTGTTTTTT.

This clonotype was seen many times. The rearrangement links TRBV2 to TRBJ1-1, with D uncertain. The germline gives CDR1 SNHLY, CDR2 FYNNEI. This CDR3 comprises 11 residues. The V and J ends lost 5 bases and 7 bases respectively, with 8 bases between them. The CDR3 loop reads CASSKDGEAFF. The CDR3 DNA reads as TGTGCCAGCAGTAAGGACGGTGAAGCTTTCTTT.

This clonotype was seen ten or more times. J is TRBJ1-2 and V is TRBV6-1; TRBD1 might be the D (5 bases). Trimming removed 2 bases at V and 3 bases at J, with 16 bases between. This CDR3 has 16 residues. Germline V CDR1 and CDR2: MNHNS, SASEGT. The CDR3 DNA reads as TGTGCCAGCAGTGAAAGGGGAAGGGGATTGGACTATGGCTACACCTTC. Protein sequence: CASSERGRGLDYGYTF.

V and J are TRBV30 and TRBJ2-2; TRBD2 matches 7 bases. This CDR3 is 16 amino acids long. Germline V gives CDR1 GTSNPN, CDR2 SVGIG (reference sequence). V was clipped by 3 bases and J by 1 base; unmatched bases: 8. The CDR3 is CAWRIGLELNTGELFF. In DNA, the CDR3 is TGTGCCTGGAGGATAGGACTAGAATTGAACACCGGGGAGCTGTTTTTT. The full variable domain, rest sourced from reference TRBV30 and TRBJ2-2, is SQTIHQWPATLVQPVGSPLSLECTVEGTSNPNLYWYRQAAGRGLQLLFYSVGIGQISSEVPQNLSASRPQDRQFILSSKKLLLSDSGFYLCAWRIGLELNTGELFFGEGSRLTVL.

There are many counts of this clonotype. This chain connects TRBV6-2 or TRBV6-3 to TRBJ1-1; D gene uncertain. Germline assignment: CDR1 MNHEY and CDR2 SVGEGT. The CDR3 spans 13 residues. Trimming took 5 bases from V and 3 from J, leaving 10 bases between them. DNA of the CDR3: TGTGCCAGCAGTAACCTCGCGGACACTGAAGCTTTCTTT. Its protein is CASSNLADTEAFF.

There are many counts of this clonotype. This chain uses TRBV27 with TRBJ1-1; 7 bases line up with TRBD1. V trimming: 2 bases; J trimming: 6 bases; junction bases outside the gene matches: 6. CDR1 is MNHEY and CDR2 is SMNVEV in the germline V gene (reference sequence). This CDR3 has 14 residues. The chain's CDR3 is CASSLSRGAPEAFF. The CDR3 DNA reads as TGTGCCAGCAGTTTAAGCAGGGGGGCACCTGAAGCTTTCTTT.

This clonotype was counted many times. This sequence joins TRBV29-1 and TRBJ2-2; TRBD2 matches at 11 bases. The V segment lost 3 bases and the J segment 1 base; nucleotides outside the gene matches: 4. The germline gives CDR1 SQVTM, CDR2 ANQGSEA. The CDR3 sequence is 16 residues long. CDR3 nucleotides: TGCAGCGTTGAGGACACTAGCGGGAGGAACACCGGGGAGCTGTTTTTT. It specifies CSVEDTSGRNTGELFF.

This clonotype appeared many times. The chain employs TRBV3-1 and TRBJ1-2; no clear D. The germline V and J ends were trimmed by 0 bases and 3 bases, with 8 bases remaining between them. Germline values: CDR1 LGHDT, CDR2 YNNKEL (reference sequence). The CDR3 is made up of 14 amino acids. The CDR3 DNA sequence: TGTGCCAGCAGCCAAGACGCGCTGGACTATGGCTACACCTTC. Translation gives CASSQDALDYGYTF.

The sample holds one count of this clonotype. The CDR3 sequence is CASSRTGPSTEAFF. The CDR3 coding sequence is TGCGCCAGCAGCAGAACAGGCCCGAGCACTGAAGCTTTCTTT. This chain connects TRBV5-1 to TRBJ1-1; a possible D gene is TRBD1 (5 bases). CDR1 is SGHRS, CDR2 YFSETQ, per germline. The V end lost 4 bases, the J end lost 4 bases, and 14 bases lay between the germline ends. This CDR3 has 14 residues.

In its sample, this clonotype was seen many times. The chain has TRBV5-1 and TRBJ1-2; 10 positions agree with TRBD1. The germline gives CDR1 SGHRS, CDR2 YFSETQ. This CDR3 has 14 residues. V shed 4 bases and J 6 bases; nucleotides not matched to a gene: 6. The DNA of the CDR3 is TGCGCCAGCAGCCTACCGACAGGGGGCGATGGCTACACCTTC. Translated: CASSLPTGGDGYTF. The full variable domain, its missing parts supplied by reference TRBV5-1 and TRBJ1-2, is KAGVTQTPRYLIKTRGQQVTLSCSPISGHRSVSWYQQTPGQGLQFLFEYFSETQRNKGNFPGRFSGRQFSNSRSEMNVSTLELGDSALYLCASSLPTGGDGYTFGSGTRLTVV.

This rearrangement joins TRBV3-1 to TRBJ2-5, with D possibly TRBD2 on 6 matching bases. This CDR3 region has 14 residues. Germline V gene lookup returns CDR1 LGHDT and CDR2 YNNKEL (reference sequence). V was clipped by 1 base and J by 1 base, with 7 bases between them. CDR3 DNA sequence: TGTGCCAGCAGCCAAGCGGGGGTCCAAGAGACCCAGTACTTC. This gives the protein CASSQAGVQETQYF.

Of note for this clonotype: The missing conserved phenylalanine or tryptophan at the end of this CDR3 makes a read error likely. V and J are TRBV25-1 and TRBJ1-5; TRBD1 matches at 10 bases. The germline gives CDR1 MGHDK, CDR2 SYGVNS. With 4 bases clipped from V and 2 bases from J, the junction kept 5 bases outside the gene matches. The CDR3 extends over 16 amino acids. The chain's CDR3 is CASSGAGTGGNQPQHL. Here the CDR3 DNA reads TGTGCCAGCAGTGGGGCCGGGACAGGGGGCAATCAGCCCCAGCATCTT.

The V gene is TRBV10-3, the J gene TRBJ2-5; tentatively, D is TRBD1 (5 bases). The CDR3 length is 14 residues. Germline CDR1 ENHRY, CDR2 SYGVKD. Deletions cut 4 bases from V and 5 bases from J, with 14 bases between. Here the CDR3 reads CAISGTGTGETQYF. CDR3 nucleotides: TGTGCCATCAGTGGAACAGGCACTGGGGAGACCCAGTACTTC.

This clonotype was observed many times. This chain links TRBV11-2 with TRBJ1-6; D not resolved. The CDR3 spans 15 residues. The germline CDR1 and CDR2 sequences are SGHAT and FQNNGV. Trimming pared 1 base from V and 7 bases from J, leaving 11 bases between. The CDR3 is CASSLGGRPNSPLHF. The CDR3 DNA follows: TGTGCCAGCAGCTTAGGCGGCAGGCCAAATTCACCCCTCCACTTT.

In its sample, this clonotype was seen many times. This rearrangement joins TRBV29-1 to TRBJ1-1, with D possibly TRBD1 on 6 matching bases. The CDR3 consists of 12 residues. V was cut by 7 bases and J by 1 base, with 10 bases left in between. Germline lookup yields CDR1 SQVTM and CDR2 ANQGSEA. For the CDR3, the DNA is TGCAGCGCCCCACAGGGGAACACTGAAGCTTTCTTT. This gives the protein CSAPQGNTEAFF.